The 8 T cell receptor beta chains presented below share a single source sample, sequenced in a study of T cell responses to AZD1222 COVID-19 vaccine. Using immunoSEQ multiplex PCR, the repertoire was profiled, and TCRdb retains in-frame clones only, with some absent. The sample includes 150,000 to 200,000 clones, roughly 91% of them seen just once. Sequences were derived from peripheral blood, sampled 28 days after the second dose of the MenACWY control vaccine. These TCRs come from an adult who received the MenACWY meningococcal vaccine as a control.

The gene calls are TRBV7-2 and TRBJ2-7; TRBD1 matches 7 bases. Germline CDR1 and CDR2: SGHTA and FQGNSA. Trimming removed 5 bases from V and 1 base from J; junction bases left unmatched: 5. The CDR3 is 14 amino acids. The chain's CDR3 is CASSPRGQSYEQYF. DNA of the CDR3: TGTGCCAGCAGCCCTAGGGGACAGTCCTACGAGCAGTACTTC.

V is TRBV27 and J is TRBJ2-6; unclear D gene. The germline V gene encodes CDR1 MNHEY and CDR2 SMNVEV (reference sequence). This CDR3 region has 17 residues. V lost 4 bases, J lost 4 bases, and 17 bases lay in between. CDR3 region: CASSSRHAMVGANVLTF. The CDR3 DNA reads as TGTGCCAGCAGTTCACGGCATGCCATGGTGGGGGCCAACGTCCTGACTTTC.

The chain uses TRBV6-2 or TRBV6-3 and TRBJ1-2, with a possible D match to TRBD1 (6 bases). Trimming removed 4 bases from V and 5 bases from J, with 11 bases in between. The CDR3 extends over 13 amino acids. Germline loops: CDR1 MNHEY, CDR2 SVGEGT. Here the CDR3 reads CASSLPQGYGYTF. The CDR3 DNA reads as TGTGCCAGCAGTTTACCACAGGGTTATGGCTACACCTTC.

CDR3 bases: TGCAGCGGGGACAGCGCTAACTATGGCTACACCTTC. The encoded protein is CSGDSANYGYTF. This chain connects TRBV29-1 to TRBJ1-2, with 7 bases that match TRBD1. The CDR3 is 12 amino acids. Germline CDR1 SQVTM, CDR2 ANQGSEA. V was clipped by 7 bases and J by 0 bases; unmatched bases: 2.

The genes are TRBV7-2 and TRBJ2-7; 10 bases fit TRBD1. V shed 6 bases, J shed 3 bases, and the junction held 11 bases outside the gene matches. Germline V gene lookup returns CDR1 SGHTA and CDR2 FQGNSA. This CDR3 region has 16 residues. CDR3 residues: CASSQDWTGGVYEQYF. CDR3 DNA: TGTGCCAGCAGTCAGGACTGGACAGGGGGTGTCTACGAGCAGTACTTC.

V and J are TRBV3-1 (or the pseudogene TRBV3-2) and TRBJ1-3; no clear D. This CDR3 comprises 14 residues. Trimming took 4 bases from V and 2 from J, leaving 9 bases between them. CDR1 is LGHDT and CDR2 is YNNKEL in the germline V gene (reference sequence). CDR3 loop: CASSPRVAGNTIYF. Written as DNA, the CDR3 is TGTGCCAGCAGCCCGAGGGTCGCTGGAAACACCATATATTTT.

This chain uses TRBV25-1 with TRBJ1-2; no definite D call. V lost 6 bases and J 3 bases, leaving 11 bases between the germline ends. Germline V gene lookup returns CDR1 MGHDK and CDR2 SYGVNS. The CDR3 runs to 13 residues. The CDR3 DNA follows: TGTGCCAGCAGCAAGTCCCGTGACTATGGCTACACCTTC. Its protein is CASSKSRDYGYTF.

CDR3 sequence: CASTRTNYGYTF. The DNA for the CDR3 is TGTGCCAGCACCAGAACTAACTATGGCTACACCTTC. The V gene is TRBV5-5, the J gene TRBJ1-2; D gene uncertain. V was trimmed by 6 bases and J by 0 bases, leaving 6 bases between them. This CDR3 has 12 amino acids. Germline lookup yields CDR1 SGHKS and CDR2 YYEKEE (reference sequence). Drawing the rest from reference TRBV5-5 and TRBJ1-2, the complete variable domain is DAGVTQSPTHLIKTRGQQVTLRCSPISGHKSVSWYQQVLGQGPQFIFQYYEKEERGRGNFPDRFSARQFPNYSSELNVNALLLGDSALYLCASTRTNYGYTFGSGTRLTVV.